This T cell receptor beta chain originates from a study of T cell responses to AZD1222 COVID-19 vaccine. Clones were sequenced by immunoSEQ multiplex PCR, and TCRdb holds only the in-frame ones, with some missing. The sample has around 45,000 clones; less than 95% are singletons. CDR3 size: 13 residues. V was pared by 3 bases and J by 0 bases, with 7 bases between. Sequencing was performed on peripheral blood, taken 28 days after the second AZD1222 dose. The sequence was obtained from an adult who received the AZD1222 COVID-19 vaccine. V usage is TRBV5-3 and J usage is TRBJ2-7; no firm D call. TRBV5-3 counts as an open reading frame of uncertain function. The CDR3 spells CARSCRYSYEQYF. In nucleotides, the CDR3 is TGTGCCAGAAGCTGCAGGTACTCCTACGAGCAGTACTTC.